These T cell receptor beta chains were read from a single sample in a study of blood T cell repertoires in COVID-19. Sequenced by immunoSEQ multiplex PCR; TCRdb stores in-frame clones only, minus some. The sample records over 400,000 clones, approximately 85% being singletons. The sample comprised peripheral blood. The receptors were gathered from a human donor in a cohort sampled during active COVID-19. Each CDR3 is given with its conserved first and last residue. A D gene is named only where the DNA matches it firmly. Only part of the rows carry a size: once, few, many, or a class if the clone is expanded.

TRBV19	TRBJ2-7	NA	NA	TGTGCCAGTAGTGGTAACCTCAGGTTCTACGAGCAGTACTTC	CASSGNLRFYEQYF
TRBV4-3	TRBJ2-3	NA	TRBD2	TGCGCCAGCAGCCAGGCCGGGACTAGGACAGATACGCAGTATTTT	CASSQAGTRTDTQYF
TRBV10-3	TRBJ1-2	NA	TRBD1	TGTGCCATCAGTGAGAAAAGCCCCCAACAGGGGGCGCATGGCTACACCTTC	CAISEKSPQQGAHGYTF
TRBV9	TRBJ1-5	once	NA	TGTGCCAGCAGCGGCAGTAGCCTCAATCAGCCCCAGCATTTT	CASSGSSLNQPQHF
TRBV21-1	TRBJ2-1	NA	NA	TGTGCCAGCAGCCCCGGGGGGCGGGGGCCTCTTACGGTAGAGCAGTTCTTC	CASSPGGRGPLTVEQFF
TRBV18	TRBJ2-1	NA	TRBD1	TGTGCCAGCTCACCGCAATTCGGACAGGGGGGTTTTGGGCACAATGAGCAGTTCTTC	CASSPQFGQGGFGHNEQFF
TRBV23-1	TRBJ1-1	NA	NA	TGCGCCAGCAGTCAATTAGGTTCAGGGTGGTTTAGTCCGCAGTTTGAAGCTTTCTTT	CASSQLGSGWFSPQFEAFF
TRBV6-5	TRBJ1-4	few	NA	TGTGCCAGCAGTCTTTCTGGTGGCAGATGGGAAAAACTGTTTTTT	CASSLSGGRWEKLFF
TRBV5-1	TRBJ2-1	NA	TRBD2	TGCGCCAGCAGCTCCGGACTAGCGGGGGCAAATGAGCAGTTCTTC	CASSSGLAGANEQFF
TRBV6-2/TRBV6-3	TRBJ1-1	NA	NA	TGTGCCAGCAGTAAACTCACGTTCCTTGAAGCTTTCTTT	CASSKLTFLEAFF
TRBV9	TRBJ2-2	NA	NA	TGTGCCAGCAGCGTGGGACTGCCAGGCACCGGGGAGCTGTTTTTT	CASSVGLPGTGELFF
TRBV7-2	TRBJ2-5	NA	NA	TGTGCCAGCAGCCGCCAAATCATAGCCGGGGTCGGGGAGACCCAGTACTTC	CASSRQIIAGVGETQYF
TRBV12-3/TRBV12-4	TRBJ1-1	NA	TRBD1	TGTGCCAGCAGAGCGGACAGGGTTGGGGCTTTCTTT	CASRADRVGAFF
TRBV3-1/TRBV3-2	TRBJ1-2	NA	TRBD1	TGTGCCAGCAGCCAAGAAGAAAACCCCGGACAGGGGAACTATGGCTACACCTTC	CASSQEENPGQGNYGYTF
TRBV27	TRBJ1-1	NA	TRBD1	TGTGCCAGCAGTTACTGGCCGGACAGGGACACTGAAGCTTTCTTT	CASSYWPDRDTEAFF
TRBV10-3	TRBJ2-2	NA	TRBD2	TGTGCCATCAGTGGTGGGGGGGACACCGGGGAGCTGTTTTTT	CAISGGGDTGELFF
TRBV30	TRBJ1-1	NA	NA	TGTGCCTGGAGTTCTAGAGCTGAAGCTTTCTTT	CAWSSRAEAFF
TRBV30	TRBJ1-4	NA	TRBD1	TGTGCCTGGAGGACAGGGGTAGTGTCAACTAATGAAAAACTGTTTTTT	CAWRTGVVSTNEKLFF
TRBV24-1	TRBJ2-2	NA	NA	TGTGCCACCCGTGGCCCGGGGACCGGGGAGCTGTTTTTT	CATRGPGTGELFF
TRBV30	TRBJ1-5	NA	TRBD1	TGTGCCTGGAGTCCAGGGGGCAACAATCAGCCCCAGCATTTT	CAWSPGGNNQPQHF